Here is one TCR beta chain with its context. Clones were read by immunoSEQ multiplex PCR, and TCRdb kept only the in-frame ones, dropping some. In the table there are 120,000 to 150,000 clones, roughly nine tenths of which are singletons. This record belongs to a study of cytomegalovirus exposure and HLA in healthy donors. Study context: A later analysis reported the 90 to 150 validation repertoires used the same platform as the roughly 700 first-cohort repertoires.

Between the trimmed V and J ends, which lost 3 bases and 3 bases, there was a span of 8 bases. Germline V CDR1 and CDR2: MDHEN, SYDVKM. CDR3 length: 13 residues. The donors were in the roughly 130-subject validation cohort; that cohort was separate from the approximately 670-subject first cohort. Sequencing was done on a sample of PBMCs. V gene TRBV28 combines with J gene TRBJ1-2, with D unresolved. This clonotype was obtained from a man in his late teens or twenties in good health and CMV-seronegative. The CDR3 sequence: CASSLGHYYGYTF. The CDR3 bases are TGTGCCAGCAGTTTGGGCCATTACTATGGCTACACCTTC.